This T cell receptor beta chain was documented in a study of T cell responses to AZD1222 COVID-19 vaccine. In the study overall: Second-dose schedules of about 4 or about 12 weeks were combined.

With regard to this clone: Its antigen is not known.

Germline CDR1 is SQVTM and CDR2 is ANQGSEA. CDR3 length: 14 residues. The germline V and J ends were trimmed by 4 bases and 0 bases, with 9 bases remaining between them. Assay used: immunoSEQ multiplex PCR; TCRdb lists only in-frame clones, some missing. Counted here are 110,000 or so clones, approximately 90% occurring once; the ten biggest clones make up roughly 15%. Findings and caveats of the study: Spike-specific TCR depth and breadth grew after two AZD1222 doses.

The chain uses TRBV29-1 and TRBJ1-4; unclear D gene. The specimen was peripheral blood, collected on day 0 of AZD1222 vaccination. This TCR derives from an adult in good health. The CDR3, as DNA: TGCAGCGTTGCCCCACTCACAACTAATGAAAAACTGTTTTTT. Amino acid sequence: CSVAPLTTNEKLFF.